These T cell receptor beta chains were read from a single sample in a study of T cell repertoires in cytomegalovirus infection. TCRdb called the reads again in MiXCR, with one record for every CDR3 protein. Of roughly 90,000 distinct CDR3 sequences listed, less than 30% were seen once; the top ten hold roughly 70%. These receptors' targets are unknown. The source material was CD8+ T cells from cultured PBMCs, sampled from culture after CMV antigen stimulation. The receptors stem from a human donor in good health (CMV status not recorded). Some clones in this sample may be carry-over from other donors' samples. CDR3s include the opening cysteine and the closing phenylalanine or tryptophan. The D gene is left open where the match is weak. Rows may omit the clone size; those that give it use once, few, many or a size class.

TRBD1	TRBV5-4	-	TRBJ2-7	CASSLVDRGFEQYF	TGTGCCAGCAGCTTGGTGGACAGGGGTTTCGAGCAGTACTTC
TRBD2	TRBV7-2	few	TRBJ2-3	CASSQPSAGTSGVRTDTQYF	TGTGCCAGCAGCCAACCGTCCGCCGGGACTAGCGGGGTTCGCACAGATACGCAGTATTTT
-	TRBV12-3/TRBV12-4	-	TRBJ1-2	CASSPPPATGYTF	TGTGCCAGCAGTCCCCCCCCGGCGACGGGCTACACCTTC
-	TRBV12-3/TRBV12-4	many	TRBJ1-1	CASSLAIDSEAFF	TGTGCCAGCAGTTTAGCTATCGACAGTGAAGCTTTCTTT
-	TRBV29-1	-	TRBJ1-1	CSAKDARGLAFF	TGCAGCGCTAAGGACGCTCGGGGGTTAGCTTTCTTT
TRBD1	TRBV2	-	TRBJ2-7	CASRGRGQVAYEQYF	TGTGCCAGCAGGGGAAGGGGACAGGTTGCCTACGAGCAGTACTTC
-	TRBV4-2	-	TRBJ1-4	CASSQGQMGDEKLFF	TGTGCCAGCAGCCAAGGGCAAATGGGGGATGAAAAACTGTTTTTT
TRBD1	TRBV7-8	many	TRBJ1-3	CASTRDRVGNTIYF	TGTGCCAGCACCCGTGACAGGGTTGGAAACACCATATATTTT
-	TRBV7-2	few	TRBJ1-5	CASSPAGSNQPQHF	TGTGCCAGCAGCCCAGCAGGAAGCAATCAGCCCCAGCATTTT
TRBD2	TRBV20-1	once	TRBJ2-3	CSARELAGGTDTQYF	TGCAGTGCTAGAGAGCTAGCGGGGGGTACAGATACGCAGTATTTT
-	TRBV29-1	few	TRBJ1-1	CSGANRVENEAFF	TGCAGCGGAGCCAACAGGGTAGAGAACGAAGCTTTCTTT
TRBD1	TRBV27	-	TRBJ1-1	CASSPGGTGTEAFF	TGTGCCAGCAGTCCAGGGGGGACCGGGACTGAAGCTTTCTTT
-	TRBV27	few	TRBJ1-5	CASSFPQLGNQPQHF	TGTGCCAGCAGTTTCCCCCAGCTGGGGAATCAGCCCCAGCATTTT
TRBD1	TRBV11-2	once	TRBJ2-7	CASSLVPQGPPYEQYF	TGTGCCAGCAGCTTAGTCCCACAGGGGCCCCCGTACGAGCAGTACTTC
-	TRBV20-1	-	TRBJ2-3	CSAQRQGRGTDTQYF	TGCAGTGCGCAACGACAGGGGAGGGGGACAGATACGCAGTATTTT
-	TRBV6-1	-	TRBJ1-5	CASTTGPNQPQHF	TGTGCCAGCACTACGGGGCCTAATCAGCCCCAGCATTTT
-	TRBV7-6	-	TRBJ1-2	CASSFNHYGYTF	TGTGCCAGCAGCTTCAACCACTATGGCTACACCTTC
TRBD1	TRBV20-1	-	TRBJ2-4	CSAPQGNSNIQYF	TGCAGTGCCCCACAGGGGAATTCGAACATTCAGTACTTC
-	TRBV10-3	-	TRBJ2-3	CAISKGERNWDTQYF	TGTGCCATCAGTAAGGGGGAACGGAATTGGGATACGCAGTATTTT
-	TRBV7-7	-	TRBJ2-5	CASSSGLEQETQYF	TGTGCCAGCAGCTCCGGACTTGAACAAGAGACCCAGTACTTC
TRBD1	TRBV27	many	TRBJ2-7	CASSAGTGGYEQYF	TGTGCCAGCAGTGCCGGGACAGGGGGATACGAGCAGTACTTC
-	TRBV6-6	once	TRBJ1-1	CASSYPDTEAFF	TGTGCCAGCAGTTACCCCGACACTGAAGCTTTCTTT
-	TRBV3-1	few	TRBJ2-3	CASSPSRSTDTQYF	TGTGCCAGCAGCCCCTCGCGAAGCACAGATACGCAGTATTTT
-	TRBV6-1	-	TRBJ2-7	CASSETTGFTYEQYF	TGTGCCAGCAGCGAAACAACAGGGTTCACTTACGAGCAGTACTTC
TRBD1	TRBV6-6	-	TRBJ1-1	CASRQQGRTEAFF	TGTGCCAGCAGACAACAGGGGCGCACTGAAGCTTTCTTT
TRBD1	TRBV7-9	few	TRBJ2-5	CASSPRQGVGETQYF	TGTGCCAGCAGCCCGCGACAGGGGGTGGGAGAGACCCAGTACTTC
-	TRBV27	-	TRBJ1-1	CASSVTDPVTEAFF	TGTGCCAGCAGTGTGACTGACCCGGTCACTGAAGCTTTCTTT
-	TRBV19	-	TRBJ1-5	CASSIDREFLQPQHF	TGTGCCAGTAGTATAGATCGGGAGTTTCTTCAGCCCCAGCATTTT
-	TRBV2	many	TRBJ1-5	CASSERDLLYSNQPQHF	TGTGCCAGCAGTGAGAGGGATCTCCTATATAGCAATCAGCCCCAGCATTTT
TRBD1	TRBV7-8	-	TRBJ2-7	CASSPYLQGANEQYF	TGTGCCAGCAGCCCTTACCTGCAGGGGGCGAACGAGCAGTACTTC
-	TRBV5-1	-	TRBJ2-3	CASSALLADTQYF	TGCGCCAGCAGCGCCTTGCTTGCGGATACGCAGTATTTT
TRBD2	TRBV7-6	few	TRBJ2-7	CASSLARGASSYEQYF	TGTGCCAGCAGCTTAGCGCGGGGGGCTAGCTCCTACGAGCAGTACTTC
-	TRBV7-2	few	TRBJ1-1	CASSLGTGWIEAFF	TGTGCCAGCAGCTTAGGAACAGGGTGGATTGAAGCTTTCTTT
-	TRBV18	-	TRBJ2-3	CASSPVVETDTQYF	TGTGCCAGCTCACCAGTGGTCGAGACAGATACGCAGTATTTT
-	TRBV7-8	-	TRBJ2-5	CASSLVVGLETQYF	TGTGCCAGCAGCTTAGTGGTCGGACTAGAGACCCAGTACTTC
-	TRBV5-1	-	TRBJ2-7	CASSLWDGYEQYF	TGCGCCAGCAGCCTCTGGGACGGGTACGAGCAGTACTTC
-	TRBV11-2	few	TRBJ2-7	CASRRTGLSYEQYF	TGTGCCAGCAGAAGAACAGGGCTATCCTACGAACAGTACTTC
TRBD1	TRBV5-4	few	TRBJ2-7	CASSRQGTGNYEQYF	TGTGCCAGCAGCCGACAGGGGACGGGAAACTACGAGCAGTACTTC
-	TRBV7-2	few	TRBJ2-2	CASNYGLLAGELFF	TGTGCCAGCAATTATGGGCTTCTTGCCGGGGAGCTGTTTTTT
-	TRBV14	-	TRBJ2-3	CASSQGVSRSTDTQYF	TGTGCCAGCAGCCAAGGCGTTTCTCGCAGCACAGATACGCAGTATTTT
-	TRBV28	-	TRBJ2-5	CASTPVGSEETQYF	TGTGCCAGCACCCCTGTTGGTTCGGAAGAGACCCAGTACTTC
-	TRBV3-1	-	TRBJ2-5	CASSQYLGRPEDF	TGTGCCAGCAGCCAATACCTTGGGCGCCCGGAGGACTTC
-	TRBV19	-	TRBJ2-7	CASSPSWGAGYEQYF	TGTGCCAGTAGCCCATCGTGGGGTGCAGGCTACGAGCAGTACTTC
-	TRBV12-3/TRBV12-4	many	TRBJ2-2	CASSLYGTGELFF	TGTGCCAGCAGTTTATATGGCACCGGGGAGCTGTTTTTT
TRBD1	TRBV6-1	few	TRBJ2-2	CASSYRGRGELFF	TGTGCCAGCAGTTACAGGGGCCGGGGGGAGCTGTTTTTT
-	TRBV29-1	-	TRBJ2-1	CSVEDPKSSYNEQFF	TGCAGCGTTGAAGATCCCAAGAGCTCCTACAATGAGCAGTTCTTC